These 20 T cell receptor beta chains were sequenced from one sample in a study of shared clonotypes between healthy human individuals. Profiling relied on immunoSEQ multiplex PCR, and the TCRdb table lists in-frame clones only, not all of them. In the table there are 450,000 to 500,000 clones, around 85% of which are singletons. The sample consisted of PBMCs. The receptors derive from a middle-aged woman in good health. Some clones in this sample may be carry-over from other donors' samples.

V gene TRBV18 combines with J gene TRBJ2-3, with TRBD1 identical over 8 bases. Germline V lookup: CDR1 KGHSH, CDR2 LQKENI. The trim removed 2 bases at V and 2 bases at J, leaving 3 bases unmatched. The CDR3 is 15 amino acids. CDR3 sequence: CASSPGQGHTDTQYF. The DNA of the CDR3 is TGTGCCAGCTCACCAGGACAGGGTCACACAGATACGCAGTATTTT.

This sequence joins TRBV25-1 and TRBJ1-1, with D possibly being TRBD1 (6 bases). The germline V and J ends were trimmed by 4 bases and 4 bases, with 7 bases remaining between them. Germline assignment: CDR1 MGHDK and CDR2 SYGVNS. CDR3 size: 12 residues. The CDR3 DNA is TGTGCCAGCAGTGCAGGGGCCACTGAAGCTTTCTTT. It codes for CASSAGATEAFF. Complete variable domain (other parts from reference TRBV25-1 and TRBJ1-1): EADIYQTPRYLVIGTGKKITLECSQTMGHDKMYWYQQDPGMELHLIHYSYGVNSTEKGDLSSESTVSRIRTEHFPLTLESARPSHTSQYLCASSAGATEAFFGQGTRLTVV.

Note on this clone: A read error is likely here: a far larger clone is one base away. V usage is TRBV7-2 and J usage is TRBJ2-7; 7 bases are shared with TRBD1. This CDR3 has 13 residues. V was clipped by 6 bases and J by 5 bases; unmatched bases: 7. Germline assignment: CDR1 SGHTA and CDR2 FQGNSA. The CDR3 protein is CASRPTGVHEQYF. CDR3 bases: TGTGCCAGCAGGCCTACAGGGGTCCACGAGCAGTACTTC.

The V call is TRBV21-1, the J call TRBJ2-4; TRBD2 reflects the table's D call only, with no check against the DNA. TRBV21-1 is a listed pseudogene. The CDR3 extends over 15 amino acids. As DNA, the CDR3 is TGTGCCAGCTGGCGTCGGACTAGGTTGAAAAACATTCAGTACTTC. This sequence encodes CASWRRTRLKNIQYF.

The V and J genes are TRBV29-1 and TRBJ1-1, with D perhaps matching TRBD1 (5 bases). In germline, CDR1 is SQVTM, CDR2 ANQGSEA. V lost 3 bases to trimming and J lost 5 bases, with 13 bases between them. This CDR3 has 13 residues. The CDR3 nucleotides are TGCAGCGTTGAGTCGGGGGGAAATACTGAAGCTTTCTTT. Translated, it gives CSVESGGNTEAFF.

The CDR3 DNA follows: TGTGCCAGCAGCCAGGCACTAGAGCCAAGGTCCGGGGAGCTGTTTTTT. It translates to CASSQALEPRSGELFF. This chain connects TRBV4-2 to TRBJ2-2; D is possibly TRBD2 (5 bases). The V end lost 3 bases, the J end lost 6 bases, and 17 bases lay between the germline ends. The V gene's germline CDR1 is LGHNA and CDR2 YNFKEQ. CDR3 length: 16 amino acids.

This chain joins TRBV5-1 and TRBJ1-4, with 7 positions matching TRBD1. CDR1 SGHRS and CDR2 YFSETQ come from the germline V gene. Trimming took 0 bases from V and 7 from J; bases not matched to a gene: 6. This CDR3 spans 15 amino acids. This CDR3 reads CASSLGQGMSEKLFF. For the CDR3, the DNA is TGCGCCAGCAGCTTGGGACAGGGAATGAGTGAAAAACTGTTTTTT.

This clone was observed a few times. With a far larger clone one base away, a read error is the likely cause. The final CDR3 position lacks the conserved phenylalanine or tryptophan, pointing to a likely read error. The rearrangement joins TRBV2 to TRBJ2-2; D possibly uses TRBD1 or TRBD2 (5 bases each). The ends were cut back, 3 bases at V and 5 bases at J, with 13 bases in the middle. The CDR3 is 15 residues long. Looked up from germline, CDR1 is SNHLY and CDR2 is FYNNEI. The CDR3 DNA follows: TGTGCCAGCAGTGAGAGGGGCCCCTGGACCGGGGAGCTGTTTTCT. It yields the protein CASSERGPWTGELFS.

The V and J genes are TRBV11-2 and TRBJ2-3; D uncertain. This CDR3 has 15 residues. The germline V and J ends were trimmed by 6 bases and 2 bases, with 15 bases remaining between them. Germline V gene lookup returns CDR1 SGHAT and CDR2 FQNNGV. The CDR3 is CASSTNDWYTDTQYF. The CDR3 region has the DNA TGTGCCAGCAGTACAAACGACTGGTACACAGATACGCAGTATTTT.

Comment on this clone: The junction shows a germline mismatch at one end, possibly a read error. The genes are TRBV6-6 and TRBJ2-5, with TRBD2 identical over 7 bases. The germline CDR1 and CDR2 sequences are MNHNY and SVGAGI (reference sequence). This CDR3 is 14 amino acids long. In DNA form, the CDR3 reads TGTGCCAGCAGTTACCTGGGAGGGGAAGAGGCCCAGTACTTC. Amino acid sequence: CASSYLGGEEAQYF.

Remarks on this clone: This likely came from a read error, as a far larger clone is one base away. Other DNA sequences in the sample encode the same CDR3. The chain recombines TRBV11-2 with TRBJ1-1; possible D gene TRBD1, 6 bases. Per germline, CDR1 SGHAT and CDR2 FQNNGV. The length of the CDR3 is 16 residues. CDR3 coding DNA: TGTGCCAGCAGCAAAGACCGGGACACCGGCTACACTGAAGCTTTCTTC. Its translation is CASSKDRDTGYTEAFF.

The V gene is TRBV25-1, the J gene TRBJ2-3, with 9 bases aligning to TRBD2. CDR3 size: 16 residues. V lost 0 bases and J lost 6; bases outside the gene matches: 7. Germline V gene lookup returns CDR1 MGHDK and CDR2 SYGVNS. CDR3 in amino acids: CASSEYGSGSGDTQYF. The CDR3 DNA reads TGTGCCAGCAGTGAATATGGTAGCGGGAGCGGTGATACGCAGTATTTT.

V gene TRBV2 combines with J gene TRBJ1-2; no clear D gene. V lost 2 bases, J lost 2 bases, and 6 bases lay in between. The germline V gene has CDR1 SNHLY and CDR2 FYNNEI. CDR3 size: 13 residues. CDR3 bases: TGTGCCAGCAGTGAAATCGGGAACTATGGCTACACCTTC. This translates into CASSEIGNYGYTF. The full variable domain, in which reference TRBV2 and TRBJ1-2 provide the parts outside the CDR3, is EPEVTQTPSHQVTQMGQEVILRCVPISNHLYFYWYRQILGQKVEFLVSFYNNEISEKSEIFDDQFSVERPDGSNFTLKIRSTKLEDSAMYFCASSEIGNYGYTFGSGTRLTVV.

The chain recombines TRBV19 with TRBJ2-5, with D perhaps matching TRBD1 (6 bases). Trimming removed 2 bases at V and 1 base at J, with 14 bases between. Germline CDR1 is LNHDA and CDR2 is SQIVND (reference sequence). The CDR3 extends over 16 amino acids. The CDR3 nucleotides are TGTGCCAGTAGTATAACAGGGCGCGGAGTCCAAGAGACCCAGTACTTC. This translates into CASSITGRGVQETQYF.

Worth noting for this clone: A far larger clone is one nucleotide away, so this likely arose from a read error. This sequence joins TRBV5-4 and TRBJ1-5; D is uncertain. This CDR3 spans 19 amino acids. The V end was cut by 3 bases, the J end by 0 bases, with 22 bases between. The germline V gene encodes CDR1 SGHNT and CDR2 YYREEE (reference sequence). The CDR3 DNA reads TGTGCCAGCAGCTGCGGGCGGATCGAGCCCCTTTATAGCAATCAGCCCCAGCATTTT. It codes for CASSCGRIEPLYSNQPQHF.

The table lists this clone with a count of one. The gene calls are TRBV28 and TRBJ2-3; TRBD1 or TRBD2 may be the D gene (5 bases each). V was shortened by 1 base and J by 3 bases, with 20 bases between the two germline ends. Germline loops: CDR1 MDHEN, CDR2 SYDVKM. The CDR3 is 18 amino acids. As DNA, the CDR3 is TGTGCCAGCAGTTTATCCGACAGTCTAGCACTTGGTACAGATACGCAGTATTTT. Its translation: CASSLSDSLALGTDTQYF.

Turning to this clone: A far larger clone is off by one base, so a read error is likely. Written as DNA, the CDR3 is TGTGCCAGCAGCTTAGCAGCCTCTAACTATGACTACACCTTC. Its protein is CASSLAASNYDYTF. This chain joins TRBV7-9 and TRBJ1-2; D gene ambiguous. Per the germline V gene, CDR1 is SEHNR and CDR2 is FQNEAQ (reference sequence). The CDR3 has 14 amino acids.

The rearrangement joins TRBV5-8 to TRBJ1-2; D remains ambiguous. Between the trimmed V and J ends, which lost 4 bases and 2 bases, there was a span of 12 bases. Looked up from germline, CDR1 is SGHTS and CDR2 is YDEGEE. The CDR3 runs to 14 residues. The CDR3 DNA follows: TGTGCCAGCAGCCCCGGACGAGGGAACTATGGCTACACCTTC. Amino acids: CASSPGRGNYGYTF.

The table lists this clone with a count of one. The CDR3 sequence is CASSQDTGQRSEQYF. The CDR3 nucleotides read TGCGCCAGCAGCCAAGATACTGGGCAAAGGAGCGAGCAGTACTTC. The chain carries TRBV4-1 and TRBJ2-7, with D unclear. The CDR3 is 15 residues long. Trimming took off 0 bases at V and 6 bases at J, with 15 bases between the two ends. CDR1 is MGHRA and CDR2 is YSYEKL in the germline V gene.

V gene TRBV19 combines with J gene TRBJ2-1; the match to TRBD2 covers 7 bases. Per germline, CDR1 LNHDA and CDR2 SQIVND (reference sequence). J was trimmed by 11 bases and V by 3 bases; bases with no gene match: 1. The CDR3 spans 11 residues. The CDR3 region is CASSIGTKQFF. The CDR3 DNA is TGTGCCAGTAGTATCGGGACTAAGCAGTTCTTC.